The present TCR beta chain was sequenced within a study of identical twins. TCRdb processed the 5' RACE reads anew with MiXCR; each CDR3 protein has one entry. Of around 530,000 distinct CDR3 sequences detected, roughly 15% appear once; the ten largest clones hold around 0.4%. These sequences were also reported in another study, on yellow fever vaccine responses in identical twins.

The origin of this receptor is a woman aged 18-30 years in good health. Sequencing was done on a sample of CD4+ T cells sorted from blood.

In DNA form, the CDR3 reads TGCGCCAGCAGTGAGTCCCCTGGGGGACAGTATCGTCCAAGCTCCTACGAGCAGTACTTC. Protein: CASSESPGGQYRPSSYEQYF. The chain is built from TRBV10-2 and TRBJ2-7, with 7 bases that match TRBD1. V shed 0 bases and J 0 bases; nucleotides not matched to a gene: 17. CDR1 is WSHSY, CDR2 SAAADI, per germline. The CDR3 has 20 amino acids.